The 18 T cell receptor beta chains in this list originate from one sample, sequenced in a study of T cell repertoires in cytomegalovirus infection. TCRdb reanalysed the reads using MiXCR and keeps one entry per CDR3 protein. Seen here are about 600,000 distinct CDR3 sequences, 24% observed once, and the top ten hold less than 10%. Sequencing was done on a sample of CD8+ T cells from PBMCs. The source of these receptors is a human donor in good health (CMV status not recorded). Some clones in this sample may be carry-over from other donors' samples.

J is TRBJ2-7 and V is TRBV2; D not resolved. This CDR3 region has 13 residues. V was trimmed by 6 bases and J by 3 bases, leaving 12 bases between them. Germline assignment: CDR1 SNHLY and CDR2 FYNNEI. CDR3 in DNA: TGTGCCAGCAGCTCCGAGAAATTCTACGAGCAGTACTTC. This gives the protein CASSSEKFYEQYF.

This clonotype occurred a few times. The V gene is TRBV6-5, the J gene TRBJ1-2; 7 nucleotides line up with TRBD1. Germline V gene lookup returns CDR1 MNHEY and CDR2 SVGAGI. Germline trimming cut 2 bases from V and 4 bases from J; bases unmatched to any gene: 4. The CDR3 runs 14 residues. DNA of the CDR3: TGTGCCAGCAGTTACGTATCAGGGGGCTATGGCTACACCTTC. This gives the protein CASSYVSGGYGYTF.

This chain links TRBV13 with TRBJ2-2; perhaps TRBD1 as D (5 bases). V lost 5 bases, J lost 5 bases, and 9 bases lay in between. From germline, CDR1 is PRHDT and CDR2 FYEKMQ (reference sequence). The CDR3 has 13 residues. The CDR3 spells CASSPRQTGELFF. CDR3 nucleotides: TGTGCCAGCAGCCCCCGACAGACCGGGGAGCTGTTTTTT.

A single count supports this clonotype. A clone one base away is much larger, so this may be a read error. The V gene is TRBV7-2, the J gene TRBJ1-4, with D hard to call. The CDR3 sequence is 15 residues long. Germline V gene sequence: CDR1 SGHTA, CDR2 FQGNSA. CDR3 nucleotides: TGTGTCAGCAGCTTAGTGGGAGGGTCTAATGAAAAACTGTTTTTT. Translating gives CVSSLVGGSNEKLFF.

The table lists this clonotype with a count of one. The chain is built from TRBV20-1 and TRBJ1-5; TRBD1 is a possible D gene (6 bases). V gave up 0 bases and J gave up 2 bases, with 14 bases separating them. This CDR3 spans 16 amino acids. CDR1 DFQATT and CDR2 SNEGSKA come from the germline V gene (reference sequence). The CDR3, as DNA: TGCAGTGCTAGAGAACGACAGGCGGGGGGCAATCAGCCCCAGCATTTT. This codes for CSARERQAGGNQPQHF.

Notes on this clonotype: A read error may produce the germline difference seen at one junction end. This chain connects TRBV6-8 to TRBJ1-2; D gene unclear. CDR1 and CDR2 from the germline V gene are MNHGY and SAAAGT. This CDR3 comprises 13 residues. The DNA of the CDR3 is TGTGTCAGCAGCAAAGAGGAAAACTATGGCTACACCTTC. This codes for CVSSKEENYGYTF.

This clonotype appeared many times. The chain is built from TRBV6-6 and TRBJ2-5; a possible D gene is TRBD1 (6 bases). In germline, CDR1 is MNHNY, CDR2 SVGAGI (reference sequence). This CDR3 comprises 15 residues. Trimming removed 2 bases at V and 5 bases at J, with 15 bases between. In DNA form, the CDR3 reads TGTGCCAGCAGTTACGCCCCGACAGGTAGTGAGACCCAGTACTTC. Its protein is CASSYAPTGSETQYF.

The V call is TRBV3-1, the J call TRBJ2-7; D unresolved. The germline V gene has CDR1 LGHDT and CDR2 YNNKEL (reference sequence). Deletions cut 1 base from V and 5 bases from J, with 6 bases between. This CDR3 is built from 12 residues. Here the CDR3 reads CASSQGSNEQYF. In DNA, the CDR3 is TGTGCCAGCAGCCAAGGAAGTAACGAGCAGTACTTC.

In its sample, this clonotype was seen a few times. This rearrangement joins TRBV5-1 to TRBJ1-2; D gene ambiguous. The CDR3 is 15 residues long. The germline V and J ends were trimmed by 0 bases and 6 bases, with 15 bases remaining between them. The germline gives CDR1 SGHRS, CDR2 YFSETQ. The CDR3 spells CASSLDVVDGNGYTF. The DNA of the CDR3 is TGCGCCAGCAGCTTGGATGTCGTGGACGGCAATGGCTACACCTTC.

The V call is TRBV28, the J call TRBJ2-1; D uncertain. The CDR3 is 18 residues long. Trimming shortened V by 6 bases and J by 8 bases, and 29 bases separated the two germline ends. Germline CDR1 and CDR2: MDHEN and SYDVKM. Written as DNA, the CDR3 is TGTGCCAGCAGCCAAGATCAGTTGGTCCTAAGAGAGTGGGATGAGCAGTTCTTC. As protein: CASSQDQLVLREWDEQFF.

This clonotype was counted a few times. V and J are TRBV15 and TRBJ1-1; D uncertain. The CDR3 covers 14 residues. CDR1 LNHNV and CDR2 YYDKDF come from the germline V gene (reference sequence). V was pared by 7 bases and J by 1 base, with 13 bases between. The CDR3 reads CATTSERPNTEAFF. The CDR3 DNA reads TGTGCCACCACTTCGGAGCGACCGAACACTGAAGCTTTCTTT.

This clonotype was seen only a few times. The V gene is TRBV13, the J gene TRBJ2-1, with 7 bases matching TRBD1. Germline trimming cut 5 bases from V and 3 bases from J; bases unmatched to any gene: 10. Germline V gene lookup returns CDR1 PRHDT and CDR2 FYEKMQ (reference sequence). The CDR3 runs to 16 residues. CDR3 region: CASSPHRGPLYNEQFF. The CDR3 coding sequence is TGTGCCAGCAGCCCTCACAGGGGCCCCCTCTACAATGAGCAGTTCTTC. Together with reference TRBV13 and TRBJ2-1, the CDR3 gives the full variable domain: AAGVIQSPRHLIKEKRETATLKCYPIPRHDTVYWYQQGPGQDPQFLISFYEKMQSDKGSIPDRFSAQQFSDYHSELNMSSLELGDSALYFCASSPHRGPLYNEQFFGPGTRLTVL.

This rearrangement joins TRBV14 to TRBJ2-2; D is perhaps TRBD1 (6 bases). The CDR3 length is 18 residues. Per germline, CDR1 SGHDN and CDR2 FVKESK. With 2 bases removed from V and 3 bases from J, the gap between germline ends came to 19 bases. This chain's CDR3 is CASSQIVLRGRDTGELFF. For the CDR3, the DNA is TGTGCCAGCAGCCAAATCGTTCTCAGGGGCAGGGACACCGGGGAGCTGTTTTTT.

A few counts support this clonotype. This chain connects TRBV4-1 to TRBJ2-3; D tentatively fits TRBD1 or TRBD2 (7 bases each). Trimming removed 0 bases from V and 2 bases from J, with 15 bases in between. This CDR3 has 17 residues. Germline V gives CDR1 MGHRA, CDR2 YSYEKL. CDR3 bases: TGCGCCAGCAGCCAAGATGAAGCAGGGGGGGTCACAGATACGCAGTATTTT. It yields the protein CASSQDEAGGVTDTQYF.

This clonotype was counted a few times. V and J are TRBV4-2 and TRBJ2-1; 14 nucleotides line up with TRBD2. The CDR3 runs 16 residues. J gave up 7 bases and V 6 bases, and 8 bases lay outside the gene matches. Germline V gene lookup returns CDR1 LGHNA and CDR2 YNFKEQ. CDR3 residues: CASRDYRTSGGNEQFF. The DNA for the CDR3 is TGTGCCAGCAGGGACTATAGGACTAGCGGGGGGAATGAGCAGTTCTTC.

This clonotype has just one count. One base away lies a much larger clone, so this may be a sequencing read error. This chain links TRBV7-6 with TRBJ2-3; TRBD2 aligns across 10 bases. The CDR3 has 19 residues. Losses at the gene ends were 1 base for V and 1 base for J; bases not matched to a gene: 11. Germline loops: CDR1 SGHVS, CDR2 FNYEAQ. Here the CDR3 reads CASSLEKGTSGNGTDTQYF. CDR3 in DNA: TGTGCCAGCAGCTTAGAGAAAGGAACTAGCGGGAACGGCACAGATACGCAGTATTTT.

The chain links TRBV27 to TRBJ2-7; TRBD2 matches 8 bases. Germline V gene data show CDR1 as MNHEY and CDR2 as SMNVEV (reference sequence). Unmatched junction bases numbered 9, after V lost 5 bases and J lost 6 bases. The CDR3 is 14 amino acids. DNA of the CDR3: TGTGCCAGCAGTCTCTGGGACCGGGGGGGCGAGCAGTACTTC. Protein: CASSLWDRGGEQYF.

The rearrangement links TRBV28 to TRBJ2-2; D is unresolved. Germline values: CDR1 MDHEN, CDR2 SYDVKM. CDR3 length equals 16 residues. With 2 bases removed from V and 0 bases from J, the gap between germline ends came to 10 bases. The CDR3 region is CASSLINYPNTGELFF. CDR3 coding DNA: TGTGCCAGCAGTTTAATCAACTATCCGAACACCGGGGAGCTGTTTTTT. Full variable domain (rest looked up from reference TRBV28 and TRBJ2-2): DVKVTQSSRYLVKRTGEKVFLECVQDMDHENMFWYRQDPGLGLRLIYFSYDVKMKEKGDIPEGYSVSREKKERFSLILESASTNQTSMYLCASSLINYPNTGELFFGEGSRLTVL.